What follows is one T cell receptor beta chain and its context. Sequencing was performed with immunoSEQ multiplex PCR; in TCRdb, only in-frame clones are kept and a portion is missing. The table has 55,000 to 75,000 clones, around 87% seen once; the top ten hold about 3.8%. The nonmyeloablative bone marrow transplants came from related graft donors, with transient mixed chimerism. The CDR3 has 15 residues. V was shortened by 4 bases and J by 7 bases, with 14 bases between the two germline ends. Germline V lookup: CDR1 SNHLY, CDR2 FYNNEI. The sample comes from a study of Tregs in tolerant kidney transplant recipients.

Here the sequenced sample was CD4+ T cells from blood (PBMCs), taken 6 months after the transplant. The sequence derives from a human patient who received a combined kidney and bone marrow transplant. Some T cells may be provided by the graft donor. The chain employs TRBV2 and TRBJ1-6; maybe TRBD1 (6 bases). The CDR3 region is CASSVYREGNSPLHF. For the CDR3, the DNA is TGTGCCAGCAGTGTATACAGGGAAGGCAATTCACCCCTCCACTTT. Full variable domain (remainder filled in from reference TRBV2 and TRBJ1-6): EPEVTQTPSHQVTQMGQEVILRCVPISNHLYFYWYRQILGQKVEFLVSFYNNEISEKSEIFDDQFSVERPDGSNFTLKIRSTKLEDSAMYFCASSVYREGNSPLHFGNGTRLTVT.